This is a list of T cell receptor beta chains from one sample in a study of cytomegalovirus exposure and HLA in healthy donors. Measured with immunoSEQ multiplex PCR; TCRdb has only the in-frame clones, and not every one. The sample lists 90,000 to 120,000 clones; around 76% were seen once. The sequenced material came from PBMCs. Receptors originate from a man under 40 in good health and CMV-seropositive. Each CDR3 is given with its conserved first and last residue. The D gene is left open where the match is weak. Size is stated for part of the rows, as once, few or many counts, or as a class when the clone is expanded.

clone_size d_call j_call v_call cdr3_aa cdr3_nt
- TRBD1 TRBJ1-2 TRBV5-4 CASSSAWDRGTVSYGYTF TGTGCCAGCAGCTCGGCATGGGACAGGGGGACTGTCAGCTATGGCTACACCTTC
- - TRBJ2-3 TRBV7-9 CSSSDLQGRTSTDTQYF TGTTCCAGCAGCGATCTTCAGGGGCGTACTAGCACAGATACGCAGTATTTT
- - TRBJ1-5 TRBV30 CAWDEAGFRNQPQHF TGTGCCTGGGACGAAGCAGGGTTTCGAAATCAGCCCCAGCATTTT
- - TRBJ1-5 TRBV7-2 CASSLQAMDNQPQHF TGTGCCAGCAGCCTACAGGCTATGGATAATCAGCCCCAGCATTTT
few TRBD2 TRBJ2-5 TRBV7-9 CASSPKAGAHQETQYF TGTGCCAGCAGCCCTAAAGCGGGGGCTCACCAAGAGACCCAGTACTTC
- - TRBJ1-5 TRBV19 CASSPQGTGNQPQHF TGTGCCAGTAGTCCACAGGGTACGGGCAATCAGCCCCAGCATTTT
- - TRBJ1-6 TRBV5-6 CASGPTGTRDSPLHF TGTGCCAGCGGCCCTACCGGGACACGAGATTCACCCCTCCACTTT
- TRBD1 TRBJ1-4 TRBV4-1 CASSQVPDRVFLRNEKLFF TGCGCCAGCAGCCAAGTCCCGGACAGGGTTTTCTTGCGGAATGAAAAACTGTTTTTT
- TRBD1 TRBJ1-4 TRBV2 CASTTGTAGEKLFF TGTGCCAGCACGACCGGGACAGCGGGTGAAAAACTGTTTTTT
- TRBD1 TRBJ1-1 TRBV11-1 CASSLVQGDTEAFF TGTGCCAGCAGCTTAGTTCAGGGGGACACTGAAGCTTTCTTT
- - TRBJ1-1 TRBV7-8 CASSLVGRAEAFF TGTGCCAGCAGCTTAGTTGGGAGGGCTGAAGCTTTCTTT
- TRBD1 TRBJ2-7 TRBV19 CASSLTGQPVADYEQYF TGTGCCAGTAGCCTGACAGGGCAACCGGTTGCGGACTACGAGCAGTACTTC
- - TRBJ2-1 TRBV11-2 CASSLAVGGGASYNEQFF TGTGCCAGCAGCTTAGCCGTTGGAGGGGGCGCCTCCTACAATGAGCAGTTCTTC
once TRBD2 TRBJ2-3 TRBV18 CASSPAGRADTQYF TGTGCCAGCTCACCGGCGGGGAGGGCAGATACGCAGTATTTT
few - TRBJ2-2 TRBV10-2 CASRQGHTGELFF TGCGCCAGCAGGCAGGGGCACACCGGGGAGCTGTTTTTT
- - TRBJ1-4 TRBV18 CASSPPGTHEKLFF TGTGCCAGCTCACCACCGGGGACTCATGAAAAACTGTTTTTT
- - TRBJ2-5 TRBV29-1 CSVSRDFSGTQYF TGCAGCGTCTCCCGGGACTTCTCCGGGACCCAGTACTTC
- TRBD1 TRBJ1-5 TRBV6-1 CASSEDTGEGNQPQHF TGTGCCAGCAGTGAAGATACAGGGGAAGGCAATCAGCCCCAGCATTTT
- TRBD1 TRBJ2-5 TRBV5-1 CASRVQGVQETQYF TGCGCCAGCCGGGTACAGGGGGTACAAGAGACCCAGTACTTC
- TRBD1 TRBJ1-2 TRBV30 CAWSSGGRDYGYTF TGTGCCTGGAGTTCAGGGGGGCGAGACTATGGCTACACCTTC
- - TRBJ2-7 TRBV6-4 CASSEGAGSYEQYF TGTGCCAGCAGTGAAGGGGCGGGGTCCTACGAGCAGTACTTC
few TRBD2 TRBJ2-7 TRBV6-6 CASSPGSGGYEQYF TGTGCCAGCAGCCCGGGCAGCGGGGGCTACGAGCAGTACTTC